The rows below give T cell receptor beta chains drawn from one sample of a study of T cells after yellow fever vaccination. One entry per CDR3 protein results from TCRdb running MiXCR on the 5' RACE reads. This table holds approximately 160,000 distinct CDR3 sequences, around 9.7% found once. Sequencing was performed on CD8+ T cells sorted from PBMCs, taken 45 days after the yellow fever booster vaccination. All receptors come from a man aged 18-30 years who received the YFV17D yellow fever vaccine. Each CDR3 is given with its conserved first and last residue.

J,V,CDR3
TRBJ1-1,TRBV7-8,CASSLGRAANTEAFF
TRBJ2-2,TRBV28,CASSLWGPTNTGELFF
TRBJ2-7,TRBV4-3,CASSQDPGWNEQYF
TRBJ2-5,TRBV7-9,CASSIQAIQETQYF
TRBJ2-2,TRBV6-2/TRBV6-3,CASSYSQRTGELFF
TRBJ2-7,TRBV29-1,CSGRDWRSYEQYF
TRBJ1-2,TRBV10-2,CASSPWRDGYTF
TRBJ2-3,TRBV6-5,CASSYAGGFDTQYF
TRBJ2-5,TRBV9,CASSVDSGVQETQYF
TRBJ2-2,TRBV10-3,CAIDGGDTGELFF
TRBJ2-3,TRBV4-1,CASSQVGIDTQYF
TRBJ1-5,TRBV5-1,CASSWGTGEPSNQPQHF
TRBJ2-1,TRBV4-3,CASSTSGANNEQFF
TRBJ1-1,TRBV5-1,CASSLGGLATEAFF
TRBJ1-1,TRBV29-1,CSVVAGQLNTEAFF
TRBJ1-1,TRBV5-1,CASSYNSGNTEAFF
TRBJ2-3,TRBV20-1,CSAISGGTDTQYF
TRBJ1-4,TRBV4-3,CASSLPWTGETPNEKLFF
TRBJ1-1,TRBV5-4,CASSFGGAENTEAFF
TRBJ2-3,TRBV6-2/TRBV6-3,CASSYSPGKPDLRDTQYF
TRBJ2-7,TRBV18,CASSPAGVYEQYF
TRBJ1-1,TRBV11-2,CASSLTSLPGTEAFF
TRBJ1-6,TRBV20-1,CSARDPVSSYNSPLHF
TRBJ1-6,TRBV7-6,CASSAGETPLHF
TRBJ2-2,TRBV9,CASGPKADTGELFF
TRBJ2-1,TRBV12-3/TRBV12-4,CASSLDRSIGFF
TRBJ2-5,TRBV7-6,CASSLGYRGRETQYF
TRBJ2-1,TRBV4-3,CASSQEWPALGGDEQFF
TRBJ2-5,TRBV19,CASNPGLQKETQYF
TRBJ2-6,TRBV6-2/TRBV6-3,CASSGQGDSGANVLTF
TRBJ2-7,TRBV5-1,CASSTLPRNEQYF
TRBJ2-1,TRBV6-2/TRBV6-3,CASTPGGVNEQFF
TRBJ2-1,TRBV27,CASRPSLSTGNEQFF
TRBJ2-3,TRBV27,CASSLSSGPSGGWSTDTQYF
TRBJ1-2,TRBV5-5,CASSPGIKDYTF